The entry below describes one T cell receptor (beta chain). Sequencing used immunoSEQ multiplex PCR; TCRdb keeps in-frame clones, though not all of them. The sample carries about 320,000 clones, roughly 91% recorded once. This sample is part of a study of blood T cell repertoires in COVID-19. Enrolment of Seattle patients took place during active infection, and they were followed longitudinally. CDR3 length equals 15 residues. V shed 4 bases and J shed 3 bases, with 12 bases lying between them. Germline V gene lookup returns CDR1 SGHTA and CDR2 FQGNSA. The chain is built from TRBV7-2 and TRBJ1-4; D is ambiguous. The source of this sequence is a woman aged 25 to 39 with COVID-19, enrolled during active disease. The sample taken for sequencing was peripheral blood. CDR3 DNA sequence: TGTGCCAGCAGCTCCCGACTCGACCCTAATGAAAAACTGTTTTTT. It is translated as CASSSRLDPNEKLFF.